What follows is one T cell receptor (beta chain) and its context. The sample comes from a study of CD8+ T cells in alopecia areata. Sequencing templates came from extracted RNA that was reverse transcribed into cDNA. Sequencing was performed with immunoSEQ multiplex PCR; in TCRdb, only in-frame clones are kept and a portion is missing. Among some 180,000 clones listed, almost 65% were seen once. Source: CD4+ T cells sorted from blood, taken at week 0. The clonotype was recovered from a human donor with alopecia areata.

CDR3 sequence reads: CASSSGQTTGELFF. CDR3 DNA sequence: TGTGCCAGCAGTTCGGGACAGACCACCGGGGAGCTGTTTTTT. The gene calls are TRBV7-8 and TRBJ2-2, with 7 bases that match TRBD1. The germline V gene encodes CDR1 SGHVS and CDR2 FQNEAQ. The CDR3 loop spans 14 amino acids. With V trimmed by 6 bases and J by 4 bases, 5 bases remained unmatched.